This T cell receptor beta chain was sequenced for a study of post-analysis software for immune sequencing data. This clonotype was picked up many times. The target antigen is unknown. Every TCR beta cDNA library bore unique molecular identifiers. TCRdb re-derived calls from the PCR reads in MiXCR, one entry per CDR3 protein. The profile shows about 560,000 distinct CDR3 sequences, 44% of them singletons. V lost 4 bases and J lost 2, with 3 bases in between. CDR3 length: 11 amino acids. Regarding the study as a whole: There were a few TRBV segments more frequent in patients than controls, and TRBV5-6, TRBV5-1 and TRBV20-1 were among them. Co-batched samples clustered tightly together by F measure.

The receptor comes from a girl aged 10 to 17 with multiple sclerosis. The rearrangement uses TRBV12-3 or TRBV12-4 and TRBJ2-7; D is uncertain. Sequencing used blood. CDR3 amino acids: CASSYTYEQYF. CDR3 nucleotide sequence: TGTGCCAGCAGTTATACCTACGAGCAGTACTTC.